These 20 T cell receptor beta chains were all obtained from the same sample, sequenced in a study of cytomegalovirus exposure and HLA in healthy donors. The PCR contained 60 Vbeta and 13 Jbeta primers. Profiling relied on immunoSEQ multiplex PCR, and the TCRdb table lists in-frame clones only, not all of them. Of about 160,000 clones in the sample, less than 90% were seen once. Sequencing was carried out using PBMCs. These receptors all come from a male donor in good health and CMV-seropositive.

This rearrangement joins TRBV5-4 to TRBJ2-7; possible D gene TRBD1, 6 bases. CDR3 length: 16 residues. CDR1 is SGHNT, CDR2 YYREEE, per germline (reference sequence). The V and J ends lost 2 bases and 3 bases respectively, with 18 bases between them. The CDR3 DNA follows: TGTGCCAGCAGCTTTGGGCGACAAGGGGGAGACTACGAGCAGTACTTC. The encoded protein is CASSFGRQGGDYEQYF.

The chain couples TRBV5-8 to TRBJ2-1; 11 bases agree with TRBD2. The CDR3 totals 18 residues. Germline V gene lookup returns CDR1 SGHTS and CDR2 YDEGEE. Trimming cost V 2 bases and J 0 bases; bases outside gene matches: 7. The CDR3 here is CASSLGSGTSGSYNEQFF. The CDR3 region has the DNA TGTGCCAGCAGCTTAGGGTCCGGGACTAGCGGCTCCTACAATGAGCAGTTCTTC.

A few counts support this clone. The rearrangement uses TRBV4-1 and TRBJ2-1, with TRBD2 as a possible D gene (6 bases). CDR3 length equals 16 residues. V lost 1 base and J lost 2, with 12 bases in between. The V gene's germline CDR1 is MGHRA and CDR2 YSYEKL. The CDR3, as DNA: TGCGCCAGCAGCCAAGGGGGCGGGGCTGCCTACAATGAGCAGTTCTTC. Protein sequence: CASSQGGGAAYNEQFF.

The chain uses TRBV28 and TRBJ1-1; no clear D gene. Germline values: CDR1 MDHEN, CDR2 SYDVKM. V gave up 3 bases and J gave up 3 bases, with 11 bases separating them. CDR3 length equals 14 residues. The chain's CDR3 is CASSLSRPYTEAFF. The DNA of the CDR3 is TGTGCCAGCAGTTTGTCCAGGCCGTACACTGAAGCTTTCTTT.

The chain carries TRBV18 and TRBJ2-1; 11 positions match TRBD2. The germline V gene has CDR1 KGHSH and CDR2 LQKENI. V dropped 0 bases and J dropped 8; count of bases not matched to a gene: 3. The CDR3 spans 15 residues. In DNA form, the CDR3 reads TGTGCCAGCTCACCACCTAGCGGGAGGGAGGATGAGCAGTTCTTC. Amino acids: CASSPPSGREDEQFF.

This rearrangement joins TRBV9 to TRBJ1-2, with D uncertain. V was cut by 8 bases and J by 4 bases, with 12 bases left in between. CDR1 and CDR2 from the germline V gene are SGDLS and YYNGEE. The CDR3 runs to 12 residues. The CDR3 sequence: CASQATAYGYTF. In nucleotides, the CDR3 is TGTGCCAGTCAAGCTACTGCCTATGGCTACACCTTC.

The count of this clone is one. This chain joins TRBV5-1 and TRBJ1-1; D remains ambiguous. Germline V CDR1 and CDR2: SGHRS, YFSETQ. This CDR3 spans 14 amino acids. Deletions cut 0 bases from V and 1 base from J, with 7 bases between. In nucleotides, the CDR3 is TGCGCCAGCAGCTTGGGGCACCCGAACACTGAAGCTTTCTTT. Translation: CASSLGHPNTEAFF.

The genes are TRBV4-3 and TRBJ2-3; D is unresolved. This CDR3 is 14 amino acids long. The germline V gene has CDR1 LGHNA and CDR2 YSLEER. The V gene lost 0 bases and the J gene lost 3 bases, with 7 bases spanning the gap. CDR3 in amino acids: CASSQEGRTDTQYF. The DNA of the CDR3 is TGCGCCAGCAGCCAAGAGGGCAGAACAGATACGCAGTATTTT.

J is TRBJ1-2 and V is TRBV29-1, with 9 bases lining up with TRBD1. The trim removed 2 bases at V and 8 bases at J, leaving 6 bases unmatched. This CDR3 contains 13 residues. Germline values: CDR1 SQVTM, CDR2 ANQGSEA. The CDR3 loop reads CSVERDRAGGYTF. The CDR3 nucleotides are TGCAGCGTTGAACGGGACAGGGCCGGGGGCTACACCTTC.

The CDR3 DNA is TGTGCCAGCTCCGAGGTTCAGGGTTTAGGCACTGAAGCTTTCTTT. It codes for CASSEVQGLGTEAFF. The gene calls are TRBV18 and TRBJ1-1; D may be TRBD1 (5 bases). Per the germline V gene, CDR1 is KGHSH and CDR2 is LQKENI. This CDR3 comprises 15 residues. The germline V and J ends were trimmed by 6 bases and 4 bases, with 18 bases remaining between them.

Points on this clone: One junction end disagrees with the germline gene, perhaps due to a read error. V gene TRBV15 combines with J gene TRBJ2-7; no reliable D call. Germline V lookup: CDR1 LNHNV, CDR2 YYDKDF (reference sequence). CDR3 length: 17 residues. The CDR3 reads CATSRARLLIDSSEQYF. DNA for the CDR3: TGTGCCACCAGCAGAGCTCGCCTTTTGATAGACTCCTCCGAGCAGTACTTC. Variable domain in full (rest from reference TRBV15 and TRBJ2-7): DAMVIQNPRYQVTQFGKPVTLSCSQTLNHNVMYWYQQKSSQAPKLLFHYYDKDFNNEADTPDNFQSRRPNTSFCFLDIRSPGLGDTAMYLCATSRARLLIDSSEQYFGPGTRLTVT.

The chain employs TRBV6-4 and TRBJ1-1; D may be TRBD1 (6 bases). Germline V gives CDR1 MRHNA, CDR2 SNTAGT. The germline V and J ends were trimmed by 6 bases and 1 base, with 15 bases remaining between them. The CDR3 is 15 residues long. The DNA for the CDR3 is TGTGCCAGCAGCGAAAACAGGGAACCGAACACTGAAGCTTTCTTT. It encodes CASSENREPNTEAFF.

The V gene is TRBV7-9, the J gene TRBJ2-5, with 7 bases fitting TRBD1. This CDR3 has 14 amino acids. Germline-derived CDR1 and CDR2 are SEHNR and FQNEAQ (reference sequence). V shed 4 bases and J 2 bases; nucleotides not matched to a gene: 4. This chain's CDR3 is CASSSPGQQETQYF. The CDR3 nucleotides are TGTGCCAGCAGCTCTCCGGGACAGCAAGAGACCCAGTACTTC.

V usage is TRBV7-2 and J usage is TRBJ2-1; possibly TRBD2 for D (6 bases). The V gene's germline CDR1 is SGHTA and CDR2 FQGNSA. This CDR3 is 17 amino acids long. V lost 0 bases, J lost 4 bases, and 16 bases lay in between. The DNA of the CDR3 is TGTGCCAGCAGCTTAGCGGAAGGGACTCCTCCATACAATGAGCAGTTCTTC. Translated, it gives CASSLAEGTPPYNEQFF.

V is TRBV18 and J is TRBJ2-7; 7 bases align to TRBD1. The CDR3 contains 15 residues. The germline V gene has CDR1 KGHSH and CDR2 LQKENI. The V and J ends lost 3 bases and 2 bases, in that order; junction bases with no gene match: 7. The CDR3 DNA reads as TGTGCCAGCTCACCTGATCTTGACAGGGCCTACGAGCAGTACTTC. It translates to CASSPDLDRAYEQYF.

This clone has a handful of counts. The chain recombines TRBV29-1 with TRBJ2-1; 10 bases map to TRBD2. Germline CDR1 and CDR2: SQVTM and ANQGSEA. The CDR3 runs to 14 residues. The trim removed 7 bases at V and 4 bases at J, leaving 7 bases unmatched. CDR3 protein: CSARTSGAYNEQFF. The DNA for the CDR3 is TGCAGCGCCAGGACTAGCGGCGCTTACAATGAGCAGTTCTTC.

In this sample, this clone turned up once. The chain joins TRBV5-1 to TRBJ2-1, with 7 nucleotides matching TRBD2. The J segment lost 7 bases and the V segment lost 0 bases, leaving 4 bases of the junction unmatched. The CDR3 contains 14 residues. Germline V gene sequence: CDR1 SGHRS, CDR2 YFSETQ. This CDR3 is CASSLVLAKNEQFF. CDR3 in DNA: TGCGCCAGCAGCTTGGTACTAGCGAAGAATGAGCAGTTCTTC.

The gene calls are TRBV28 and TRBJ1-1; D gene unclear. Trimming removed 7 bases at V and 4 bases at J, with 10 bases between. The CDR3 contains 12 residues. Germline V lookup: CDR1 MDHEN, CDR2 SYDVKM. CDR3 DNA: TGTGCCAGCACTAGCGGAAGCACTGAAGCTTTCTTT. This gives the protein CASTSGSTEAFF.

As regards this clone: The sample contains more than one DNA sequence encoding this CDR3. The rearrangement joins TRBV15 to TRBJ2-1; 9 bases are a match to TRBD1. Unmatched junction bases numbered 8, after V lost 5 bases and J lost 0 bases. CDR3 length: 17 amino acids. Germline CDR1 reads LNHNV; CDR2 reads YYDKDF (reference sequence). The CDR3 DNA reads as TGTGCCACCAGCGTTCCGGGACAGGGTTTCTCCTACAATGAGCAGTTCTTC. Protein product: CATSVPGQGFSYNEQFF.

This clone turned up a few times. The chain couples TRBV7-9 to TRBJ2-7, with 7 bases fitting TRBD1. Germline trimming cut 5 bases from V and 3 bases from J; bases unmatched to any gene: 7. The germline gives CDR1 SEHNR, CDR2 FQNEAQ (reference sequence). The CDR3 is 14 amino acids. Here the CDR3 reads CASSITRTGYEQYF. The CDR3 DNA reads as TGTGCCAGCAGCATTACCCGGACAGGCTACGAGCAGTACTTC. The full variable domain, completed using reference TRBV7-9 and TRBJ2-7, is DTGVSQNPRHKITKRGQNVTFRCDPISEHNRLYWYRQTLGQGPEFLTYFQNEAQLEKSRLLSDRFSAERPKGSFSTLEIQRTEQGDSAMYLCASSITRTGYEQYFGPGTRLTVT.